This T cell receptor beta chain was profiled in a study of glioma-infiltrating T cells. Findings of the study overall: Very few CDR3 sequences were shared between tissue and blood. Above-expected tissue-blood divergence occurred in all gliomas, most in low-grade ones.

This clonotype was recorded many times. Its target is not known. The CDR3 has 15 amino acids. V dropped 2 bases and J dropped 2; count of bases not matched to a gene: 1. Using RNA template, CDR3s of TCR alpha and beta were amplified with iRepertoire arm-PCR. TCRdb itself ran the multiplex PCR reads through MiXCR, one entry per CDR3 protein. The sample holds roughly 40,000 distinct CDR3 sequences, 20% to 25% seen once. The sequence came from a human donor with low-grade glioma or glioblastoma, undergoing nonglioma brain surgery, or in good health (not recorded which). The chain is built from TRBV12-3 or TRBV12-4 and TRBJ2-3; 10 nucleotides line up with TRBD2. Sequencing was done on a sample of glioma tissue, nonneoplastic brain tissue, or PBMCs (not recorded which). The CDR3 region is CASSLSGGATDTQYF. CDR3 coding DNA: TGTGCCAGCAGTTTAAGCGGGGGGGCCACAGATACGCAGTATTTT.